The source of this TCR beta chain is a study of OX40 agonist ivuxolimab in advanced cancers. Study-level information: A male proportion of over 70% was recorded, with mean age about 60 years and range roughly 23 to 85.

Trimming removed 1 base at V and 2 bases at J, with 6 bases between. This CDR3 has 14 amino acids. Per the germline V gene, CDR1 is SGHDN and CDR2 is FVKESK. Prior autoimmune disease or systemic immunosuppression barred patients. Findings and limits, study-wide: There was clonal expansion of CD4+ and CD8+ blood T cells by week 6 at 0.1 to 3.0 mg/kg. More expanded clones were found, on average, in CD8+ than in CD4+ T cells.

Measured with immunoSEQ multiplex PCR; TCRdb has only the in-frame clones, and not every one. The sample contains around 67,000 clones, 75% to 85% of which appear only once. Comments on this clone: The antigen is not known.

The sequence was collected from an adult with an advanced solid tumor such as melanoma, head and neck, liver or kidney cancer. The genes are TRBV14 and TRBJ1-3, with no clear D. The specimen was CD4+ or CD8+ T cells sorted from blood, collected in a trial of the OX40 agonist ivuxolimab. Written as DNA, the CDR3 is TGTGCCAGCAGCCAAGCTCGTACTGGAAACACCATATATTTT. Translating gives CASSQARTGNTIYF.